Presented here are 3 T cell receptor beta chains from one specimen sequenced in a study of Ad26.COV2.S vaccination and SARS-CoV-2 variants. The data were produced by immunoSEQ multiplex PCR, yet TCRdb's version contains in-frame clones alone and is incomplete. The table records some 640,000 clones, around 89% of them present only once. The treatment here: some 19 received Ad26.COV2.S at low or high dose, single or two shots; 5 received placebo; per-sample allocation not given. Each sample was drawn 63 days after the first injection (of vaccine or placebo). This specimen was peripheral blood, taken in a trial of Ad26.COV2.S vaccine versus placebo. Receptors originate from a person aged 18-60 years who received the Ad26.COV2.S COVID-19 vaccine or a placebo.

The J gene is TRBJ1-2, the V gene TRBV9; 10 positions match TRBD1. Germline values: CDR1 SGDLS, CDR2 YYNGEE. With 0 bases clipped from V and 3 bases from J, the junction kept 5 bases outside the gene matches. This CDR3 region has 16 residues. The CDR3 protein is CASSVDPGQGYYGYTF. In DNA, the CDR3 is TGTGCCAGCAGCGTAGACCCGGGACAGGGGTACTATGGCTACACCTTC. Full variable domain (rest looked up from reference TRBV9 and TRBJ1-2): DSGVTQTPKHLITATGQRVTLRCSPRSGDLSVYWYQQSLDQGLQFLIQYYNGEERAKGNILERFSAQQFPDLHSELNLSSLELGDSALYFCASSVDPGQGYYGYTFGSGTRLTVV.

J is TRBJ1-2 and V is TRBV7-2; D is uncertain. The germline CDR1 and CDR2 sequences are SGHTA and FQGNSA. With 3 bases removed from V and 2 bases from J, the gap between germline ends came to 16 bases. CDR3 size: 16 residues. The CDR3 DNA reads as TGTGCCAGCAGCTTGGACCGGACTCGGGGAAACTATGGCTACACCTTC. Residues: CASSLDRTRGNYGYTF.

Worth noting for this clone: The same CDR3 is also encoded by other DNA sequences in this sample. This chain links TRBV27 with TRBJ2-7; no clear D gene. The CDR3 is 14 residues long. CDR1 and CDR2 (germline): MNHEY, SMNVEV (reference sequence). V lost 1 base to trimming and J lost 2 bases, with 9 bases between them. The CDR3 nucleotides are TGTGCCAGCAGTTTATTCCCGGGCCCCTACGAGCAGTACTTC. This encodes CASSLFPGPYEQYF.